This T cell receptor (beta chain) stems from a study of blood T cell repertoires in COVID-19 (TCRdb year 2020). About the full investigation: Samples covering the acute and convalescent phases of COVID-19 were provided by collaborators in the United States, Italy and Spain. The material from the prospective study consisted of cDNA or gDNA derived from T cells, B-cell-depleted T cells, or PBMCs. Subjects who had been exposed to COVID-19, were actively infected with it, or had recovered from it provided the deeply sampled blood TCRbeta repertoires that made up the dataset. A freely available public database, intended as a resource for researchers studying the immune response to SARS-CoV-2, is where the repertoires were released. The samples were drawn from the first 160 participants of the ongoing ImmuneRACE study and from some 1,300 subjects provided by 6 global collaborators. Nearly every sample came with metadata listing a de-identified subject ID, COVID-19 status, age in years and sex. Where available, HLA class I and class II types were obtained from metadata supplied by the sample provider rather than from assay-based typing. The research as a whole found: Clinical and demographic metadata were provided uncurated, with the amount varying by source and participant.

TCRbeta CDR3 regions were amplified from genomic DNA by means of the immunoSEQ Assay, a bias-controlled multiplex PCR. The authors' pipeline ran thus. Within the assay, amplification of reference gene primers was used to estimate how many nucleated cells each sample contained. To quantify the absolute abundance of each unique TCRbeta CDR3 rearrangement, sequence reads were collapsed and filtered. Productive Simpson clonality was computed per sample as the square root of Simpson's diversity index over productive rearrangements. TCRdb obtained this table from immuneACCESS and retained in-frame rearrangements with V and J assigned. These tables miss some clones; where compared with another copy, unresolved V genes account for less than half of the shortfall, and the remainder is unexplained. For V, J and clone size, that table is used; D and trimming come from the DNA. For this sample the table gives over 50,000 clones, of which about 82% were detected only once. The leading ten clones occupy around 4% of the sample.

Concerning this clone itself: It has no known antigen specificity. Per-nucleotide qualities are absent, and no much larger clonotype sits a single base away.

From the cysteine through the phenylalanine, the CDR3 covers 15 amino acids. Only the CDR3 part of the read is kept: 45 bases, read in frame from the first base. The germline V gene specifies SGHAT as CDR1 and FQNNGV as CDR2. V lost 1 base and J lost 7 bases, and the count of bases not matched to a germline gene is 5. Participants in the prospective study were enrolled through a virtual design, were aged roughly 18 to 100 years, and lived in roughly 26 United States geographic areas. To assign participants to cohorts, the prospective study relied on clinical history that participants themselves reported in a screening survey and a study questionnaire. In the prospective study, whole blood, serum and a nasopharyngeal or oropharyngeal swab were collected from each participant by mobile phlebotomists. Over a roughly two-month period, participants in the prospective study had the option of providing additional blood draws and questionnaires. Prospective study blood samples were shipped either frozen or at room temperature before DNA extraction.

The sample consisted of PBMCs or T cells enriched from blood (not recorded which). The origin of this receptor is a woman aged 35 to 49 with acute COVID-19. The V and J segments used are TRBV11-2 and TRBJ1-1, with 11 bases aligning to TRBD1. DNA sequence: TGTGCCAGCAGCTTAGGTTGGACAGGGGGCTTTGAAGCTTTCTTT. Its protein is CASSLGWTGGFEAFF.